Each of the 32 T cell receptor beta chains below was sequenced from the same sample in a study of T-cell reconstitution after alpha-beta-depleted transplantation in children. Unique molecular identifiers featured in how the TCRbeta library was prepared. TCRdb recomputed calls from the PCR reads with MiXCR, one row per CDR3 protein. This table holds about 260,000 distinct CDR3 sequences, roughly 8.2% found once. The sequencing used PBMCs, mostly from graft donor cells, collected 180 days after TCRalphabeta/CD19-depleted stem cell transplant. The receptors come from a male patient between 10 and 17 years old who had a stem cell transplant for acute lymphoblastic leukemia, so the T cells may come from the graft donor.

This clonotype was found many times. J is TRBJ2-7 and V is TRBV10-3; the D is unclear. The CDR3 is made up of 14 amino acids. Germline V gene data show CDR1 as ENHRY and CDR2 as SYGVKD. The V end was cut by 3 bases, the J end by 3 bases, with 12 bases between. CDR3 loop: CAISDTVRSYEQYF. CDR3 sequence (DNA): TGTGCCATCAGTGATACAGTCCGAAGCTACGAGCAGTACTTC.

This clonotype was seen repeatedly, ten times or more. No conserved phenylalanine or tryptophan ends this CDR3, so it is likely a read error. The DNA is omitted, as the CDR3 cannot be located on it reliably, and the CDR3 follows TCRdb's listing. This chain links TRBV12-3 or TRBV12-4 with TRBJ1-1. Both ends counted, the CDR3 spans 12 residues. The CDR3 loop is CASSRDLTGGLI.

This clonotype was seen repeatedly, ten times or more. The V call is TRBV13, the J call TRBJ1-5, with D possibly matching TRBD1 (6 bases). Germline assignment: CDR1 PRHDT and CDR2 FYEKMQ (reference sequence). Between the trimmed V and J ends, which lost 3 bases and 6 bases, there was a span of 12 bases. The CDR3 has 14 amino acids. CDR3 loop: CASSFWGASQPQHF. CDR3 sequence (DNA): TGTGCCAGCAGCTTCTGGGGGGCCAGTCAGCCCCAGCATTTT.

At least ten counts were recorded for this clonotype. The V and J genes are TRBV7-8 and TRBJ2-5; a weak D match, TRBD2 (6 bases). The CDR3 spans 13 residues. Germline CDR1 SGHVS, CDR2 FQNEAQ. V was clipped by 4 bases and J by 11 bases, with 17 bases between them. This CDR3 is CASSWARDSLQYF. In DNA, the CDR3 is TGTGCCAGCAGCTGGGCCCGGGACTCGCTTCAGTACTTC.

This clonotype was seen many times. This chain links TRBV4-2 with TRBJ1-1; unclear D gene. Trimming took 4 bases from V and 1 from J, leaving 10 bases between them. This CDR3 is built from 14 residues. CDR1 is LGHNA, CDR2 YNFKEQ, per germline. CDR3 nucleotide sequence: TGTGCCAGCAGCCCCCTGGACGGGAACACTGAAGCTTTCTTT. This translates into CASSPLDGNTEAFF.

This clonotype was counted ten times or more. V usage is TRBV12-5 and J usage is TRBJ2-2, with D perhaps given as TRBD1 or TRBD2 (5 bases each). V was shortened by 8 bases and J by 0 bases, with 28 bases between the two germline ends. Germline lookup yields CDR1 LGHNT and CDR2 FRNRAP. The CDR3 is 20 amino acids. CDR3 amino acids: CASSLPPLTGTTTNTGELFF. DNA of the CDR3: TGTGCTAGTTCTCTTCCCCCACTTACGGGGACGACAACGAACACCGGGGAGCTGTTTTTT.

This clonotype was observed at least ten times. For the CDR3, the DNA is TGTGCCAGCAGCCAAGCGTACAGTACCTACGAGCAGTACTTC. Residues: CASSQAYSTYEQYF. The rearrangement uses TRBV4-2 and TRBJ2-7, with unresolved D. V was cut by 1 base and J by 2 bases, with 9 bases left in between. Per germline, CDR1 LGHNA and CDR2 YNFKEQ. The CDR3 extends over 14 amino acids.

Many counts were recorded for this clonotype. The chain is built from TRBV20-1 and TRBJ2-2; no definite D call. CDR1 and CDR2 (germline): DFQATT, SNEGSKA (reference sequence). The CDR3 loop spans 11 amino acids. Trimming removed 3 bases at V and 6 bases at J, with 5 bases between. In DNA form, the CDR3 reads TGCAGTGCTAGGCACCCCGGGGAGCTGTTTTTT. As protein: CSARHPGELFF.

This clonotype was seen at least ten times. V is TRBV5-1 and J is TRBJ2-5; D unclear. CDR1 SGHRS and CDR2 YFSETQ come from the germline V gene. The CDR3 length is 15 residues. Trimming left V 0 bases short and J 5 bases short, with 14 bases between. CDR3: CASSLGTTVWETQYF. CDR3 coding DNA: TGCGCCAGCAGCTTGGGTACCACCGTTTGGGAGACCCAGTACTTC.

This clonotype was seen ten or more times. The rearrangement uses TRBV2 and TRBJ2-3; D gene unclear. Germline loops: CDR1 SNHLY, CDR2 FYNNEI. This CDR3 spans 14 amino acids. With 6 bases removed from V and 4 bases from J, the gap between germline ends came to 14 bases. The CDR3 nucleotides are TGTGCCAGCAGCTTGGGCCTTTCAGCAGATACGCAGTATTTT. The encoded protein is CASSLGLSADTQYF.

This clonotype was recorded many times. The chain employs TRBV7-2 and TRBJ1-6; D unresolved. The V end was cut by 1 base, the J end by 9 bases, with 10 bases between. The germline V gene encodes CDR1 SGHTA and CDR2 FQGNSA. The CDR3 length is 14 residues. The CDR3, as DNA: TGTGCCAGCAGCTTAGGTAGAGTCCGTTCACCCCTCCACTTT. This gives the protein CASSLGRVRSPLHF.

This clonotype was seen ten or more times. V and J are TRBV5-1 and TRBJ2-1; 8 bases fit TRBD1. The CDR3 is 16 amino acids. In germline, CDR1 is SGHRS, CDR2 YFSETQ. V shed 0 bases, J shed 5 bases, and the junction held 7 bases outside the gene matches. The CDR3 DNA reads as TGCGCCAGCAGCTTGGACAGGGGGGCCACACACAATGAGCAGTTCTTC. Its protein product is CASSLDRGATHNEQFF.

In its sample, this clonotype was seen many times. The chain uses TRBV20-1 and TRBJ2-1; 8 nucleotides line up with TRBD2. Trimming removed 5 bases from V and 1 base from J; junction bases left unmatched: 4. Germline V gene lookup returns CDR1 DFQATT and CDR2 SNEGSKA (reference sequence). The CDR3 covers 14 residues. CDR3 nucleotide sequence: TGCAGTGCTTCGAGCGGGAGTTCCTACAATGAGCAGTTCTTC. Translating gives CSASSGSSYNEQFF.

The chain recombines TRBV20-1 with TRBJ1-5; the D gene is possibly TRBD1 (5 bases). In germline, CDR1 is DFQATT, CDR2 SNEGSKA (reference sequence). This CDR3 is 16 amino acids long. V was pared by 0 bases and J by 5 bases, with 17 bases between. As DNA, the CDR3 is TGCAGTGCTAGAGACCCCCGGGACTCGGGAGATCAGCCCCAGCATTTT. Its protein product is CSARDPRDSGDQPQHF.

About this clonotype: This may be a read error, as it is one base from a much larger clone. The chain combines TRBV11-2 with TRBJ2-1; TRBD2 aligns across 12 bases. In germline, CDR1 is SGHAT, CDR2 FQNNGV. CDR3 length: 18 amino acids. The chain's CDR3 is CSSSLLASGGVQYNEQFF. The CDR3 coding sequence is TGTTCCAGCAGCTTATTAGCTAGCGGGGGGGTCCAGTACAATGAGCAGTTCTTC.

This clonotype has at least ten counts. The chain joins TRBV5-1 to TRBJ1-2, with D uncertain. Trimming removed 0 bases at V and 6 bases at J, with 9 bases between. The CDR3 has 13 residues. The germline V gene has CDR1 SGHRS and CDR2 YFSETQ. Here the CDR3 reads CASSLGELDGYTF. The DNA of the CDR3 is TGCGCCAGCAGCTTGGGGGAGTTAGATGGCTACACCTTC.

This clonotype showed up just a few times. This chain uses TRBV5-1 with TRBJ1-2, with 9 nucleotides matching TRBD1. This CDR3 is built from 13 residues. Germline V lookup: CDR1 SGHRS, CDR2 YFSETQ. The J segment lost 8 bases and the V segment lost 3 bases, leaving 5 bases of the junction unmatched. CDR3 region: CASSSRDREGYTF. For the CDR3, the DNA is TGCGCCAGCAGCTCCCGGGACAGGGAGGGCTACACCTTC.

There are many counts of this clonotype. This chain joins TRBV5-1 and TRBJ2-1; tentatively, D is TRBD2 (6 bases). V lost 5 bases and J 5 bases, leaving 14 bases between the germline ends. This CDR3 comprises 14 residues. From germline, CDR1 is SGHRS and CDR2 YFSETQ. The CDR3 loop reads CASRGLAVHNEQFF. CDR3 in DNA: TGCGCCAGCAGGGGACTGGCAGTTCACAATGAGCAGTTCTTC.

This sequence joins TRBV11-3 and TRBJ2-3; D is ambiguous. CDR1 is SGHNT, CDR2 YENEEA, per germline. This CDR3 has 15 residues. The V gene lost 4 bases and the J gene lost 0 bases, with 11 bases spanning the gap. CDR3 region: CASSSWNTSTDTQYF. The CDR3, as DNA: TGTGCCAGCAGCTCATGGAATACCAGCACAGATACGCAGTATTTT.

This clonotype was counted at least ten times. The V gene is TRBV20-1, the J gene TRBJ2-1; D unclear. V dropped 4 bases and J dropped 6 bases, with 13 bases sitting between them. This CDR3 has 13 amino acids. The germline V gene encodes CDR1 DFQATT and CDR2 SNEGSKA (reference sequence). The CDR3 reads CSATSRSSNEQFF. CDR3 bases: TGCAGTGCTACCTCTCGGAGTTCCAATGAGCAGTTCTTC.

This clonotype occurred many times. The rearrangement links TRBV12-3 or TRBV12-4 to TRBJ1-6, with unresolved D. V was shortened by 3 bases and J by 0 bases, with 0 bases between the two germline ends. The CDR3 is 13 amino acids. CDR3 region: CASSFSYNSPLHF. CDR3 DNA sequence: TGTGCCAGCAGTTTCTCCTATAATTCACCCCTCCACTTT.

This clonotype has a count of ten or more. In DNA form, the CDR3 reads TGTGCCAGCAGCTGGACAGTTCCCTACGAGCAGTACTTC. Its translation is CASSWTVPYEQYF. V gene TRBV7-9 combines with J gene TRBJ2-7; D possibly corresponds to TRBD1 (6 bases). The V gene lost 4 bases and the J gene lost 2 bases, with 9 bases spanning the gap. There are 13 residues in the CDR3. Germline V lookup: CDR1 SEHNR, CDR2 FQNEAQ (reference sequence).

This clonotype was seen at least ten times. The chain's CDR3 is CASSLRRGPSTFTEAFF. The CDR3 nucleotides read TGTGCCAGCTCACTCCGTAGGGGTCCCTCGACCTTCACTGAAGCTTTCTTT. The V gene is TRBV18, the J gene TRBJ1-1; D might be TRBD1 (5 bases). The CDR3 sequence is 17 residues long. The germline V gene has CDR1 KGHSH and CDR2 LQKENI. V was shortened by 4 bases and J by 4 bases, with 22 bases between the two germline ends.

This clonotype has at least ten counts. The J gene is TRBJ2-2, the V gene TRBV10-3; 9 nucleotides agree with TRBD1. Per germline, CDR1 ENHRY and CDR2 SYGVKD. V lost 10 bases, J lost 2 bases, and 14 bases stayed unmatched. The CDR3 is made up of 17 amino acids. CDR3 coding DNA: TGTGCCACCTTTCCGACAGGGGGAGGGATTAACACCGGGGAGCTGTTTTTT. This encodes CATFPTGGGINTGELFF.

This clonotype was observed a few times. The rearrangement joins TRBV12-3 or TRBV12-4 to TRBJ2-1; D gene unclear. The CDR3 runs 15 residues. The germline V and J ends were trimmed by 6 bases and 0 bases, with 12 bases remaining between them. In nucleotides, the CDR3 is TGTGCCAGCAGCGCCCGACCGAGCTCCTACAATGAGCAGTTCTTC. As protein: CASSARPSSYNEQFF.

This clonotype showed up many times. The rearrangement links TRBV5-1 to TRBJ2-4; D gene unclear. The CDR3 totals 15 residues. Germline V gene data show CDR1 as SGHRS and CDR2 as YFSETQ. V lost 4 bases and J lost 0, with 11 bases in between. CDR3 sequence (DNA): TGCGCCAGCAGCCCTGGAGAGCTAGCCAAAAACATTCAGTACTTC. Amino acid sequence: CASSPGELAKNIQYF.

This clonotype was recorded many times. This chain links TRBV14 with TRBJ2-5; unclear D gene. Between the trimmed V and J ends, which lost 1 base and 2 bases, there was a span of 11 bases. CDR1 and CDR2 (germline): SGHDN, FVKESK. This CDR3 comprises 15 residues. CDR3 bases: TGTGCCAGCAGCCAAGTAGGCAGGCAGCAAGAGACCCAGTACTTC. Protein product: CASSQVGRQQETQYF.

This clonotype was recorded many times. This rearrangement joins TRBV5-1 to TRBJ2-1; perhaps TRBD2 as D (6 bases). Per germline, CDR1 SGHRS and CDR2 YFSETQ. CDR3 length: 13 residues. The V end was cut by 3 bases, the J end by 3 bases, with 7 bases between. This chain's CDR3 is CASSYGSYNEQFF. The CDR3 region has the DNA TGCGCCAGCAGCTACGGGAGCTACAATGAGCAGTTCTTC. Looking up the rest from reference TRBV5-1 and TRBJ2-1 gives the full variable domain: KAGVTQTPRYLIKTRGQQVTLSCSPISGHRSVSWYQQTPGQGLQFLFEYFSETQRNKGNFPGRFSGRQFSNSRSEMNVSTLELGDSALYLCASSYGSYNEQFFGPGTRLTVL.

This clonotype was recorded at least ten times. The gene calls are TRBV29-1 and TRBJ2-5; either TRBD1 or TRBD2 may supply D (5 bases each). The ends were cut back, 1 base at V and 0 bases at J, with 6 bases in the middle. The CDR3 has 13 amino acids. The germline V gene has CDR1 SQVTM and CDR2 ANQGSEA. CDR3 loop: CSVEGGNQETQYF. The CDR3 nucleotides read TGCAGCGTTGAAGGGGGGAACCAAGAGACCCAGTACTTC.

This clonotype appeared many times. The chain combines TRBV5-1 with TRBJ2-7, with TRBD1 identical over 9 bases. Germline V gene lookup returns CDR1 SGHRS and CDR2 YFSETQ. The length of the CDR3 is 14 residues. V shed 1 base and J 5 bases; nucleotides not matched to a gene: 4. This CDR3 reads CASSLRDRVDEQYF. CDR3 in DNA: TGCGCCAGCAGCTTGAGGGACAGGGTCGACGAGCAGTACTTC.

This clonotype has at least ten counts. CDR3 sequence (DNA): TGCAGCGTTTCCCAAGGAAGCAATCAGCCCCAGCATTTT. Translating gives CSVSQGSNQPQHF. The genes are TRBV29-1 and TRBJ1-5; D ambiguous. Trimming took off 5 bases at V and 1 base at J, with 9 bases between the two ends. Germline CDR1 is SQVTM and CDR2 is ANQGSEA. The CDR3 loop spans 13 amino acids.

This clonotype has a count of ten or more. The chain couples TRBV10-3 to TRBJ2-3; possibly TRBD2 for D (7 bases). Germline CDR1 and CDR2: ENHRY and SYGVKD. CDR3 length: 17 residues. V was shortened by 3 bases and J by 1 base, with 17 bases between the two germline ends. The DNA of the CDR3 is TGTGCCATCAGTGACCACCCTAGGGGGAGGGGCACAGATACGCAGTATTTT. Translating gives CAISDHPRGRGTDTQYF.